Sequencing of this T cell receptor beta chain was carried out in a study of blood T cell repertoires in COVID-19. There are 21 residues in the CDR3. Per the germline V gene, CDR1 is KGHDR and CDR2 is SFDVKD. The ends lost 5 bases at V and 3 bases at J; junction bases unmatched: 17. Produced via immunoSEQ multiplex PCR; TCRdb's table is partial and in-frame only. This table has about 190,000 clones, under 85% appearing once. This chain connects TRBV24-1 to TRBJ2-1; 14 nucleotides match TRBD2. The clonotype comes from a man aged 55-75 years with active or convalescent COVID-19. Sequences were obtained from peripheral blood. The CDR3 nucleotides read TGTGCCACCAGTGCCGACCGTGGGACTAGCGGGAGAGGAACGCTCTACAATGAGCAGTTCTTC. Translation: CATSADRGTSGRGTLYNEQFF.